One and the same sample provided the 14 T cell receptor beta chains below, sequenced in a study of blood T cell repertoires in COVID-19. Data came from immunoSEQ multiplex PCR; TCRdb stores just in-frame clones and leaves some out. Of about 160,000 clones in the sample, more than 80% were seen once. The sequenced sample was peripheral blood. These receptor sequences come from a man aged 18-30 years with COVID-19, enrolled during active disease.

The rearrangement links TRBV28 to TRBJ1-3; D gene ambiguous. This CDR3 region has 14 residues. V lost 4 bases and J 4 bases, leaving 11 bases between the germline ends. Germline V gene lookup returns CDR1 MDHEN and CDR2 SYDVKM. CDR3 DNA: TGTGCCAGCAGTTCAGCTGGGCACGGAAACACCATATATTTT. Its protein product is CASSSAGHGNTIYF.

The chain couples TRBV4-3 to TRBJ2-1; 11 positions match TRBD2. The CDR3 is made up of 15 amino acids. CDR1 is LGHNA and CDR2 is YSLEER in the germline V gene. With 4 bases clipped from V and 2 bases from J, the junction kept 1 base outside the gene matches. The CDR3 region is CASSLGLAAYNEQFF. The CDR3 coding sequence is TGCGCCAGCAGCCTGGGACTAGCGGCCTACAATGAGCAGTTCTTC.

At least ten counts were recorded for this clone. This chain links TRBV24-1 with TRBJ2-2; 9 nucleotides agree with TRBD1. CDR1 KGHDR and CDR2 SFDVKD come from the germline V gene. The CDR3 totals 15 residues. The V and J ends lost 7 bases and 5 bases, in that order; junction bases with no gene match: 7. As DNA, the CDR3 is TGTGCCACCAGGGGTAACAGGGGGCAAACCGGGGAGCTGTTTTTT. Its translation is CATRGNRGQTGELFF.

This clone showed up just once. V and J are TRBV4-3 and TRBJ2-1, with 10 bases identical to TRBD2. CDR1 is LGHNA, CDR2 YSLEER, per germline. V dropped 3 bases and J dropped 0; count of bases not matched to a gene: 8. The CDR3 contains 18 residues. The CDR3 protein is CASSHPGRTSGSYNEQFF. The CDR3 DNA follows: TGCGCCAGCAGCCACCCGGGACGGACTAGCGGCTCCTACAATGAGCAGTTCTTC.

The chain employs TRBV11-2 and TRBJ2-7; 14 bases map to TRBD2. CDR1 and CDR2 (germline): SGHAT, FQNNGV. This CDR3 spans 18 amino acids. The V segment lost 0 bases and the J segment 9 bases; nucleotides outside the gene matches: 13. The CDR3 DNA reads TGTGCCAGCAGCTTAGATCGGGATCGGGGACTAGCGGGAGCTAGGCAGTACTTC. It yields the protein CASSLDRDRGLAGARQYF.

This clone was detected a few times. In DNA form, the CDR3 reads TGTGCCAGCAGCCCAGGGATGGGTTGGAACAATGAGCAGTTCTTC. Amino acid sequence: CASSPGMGWNNEQFF. The chain combines TRBV6-5 with TRBJ2-1; D is perhaps TRBD1 (5 bases). The CDR3 sequence is 15 residues long. Trimming removed 6 bases at V and 5 bases at J, with 17 bases between. Germline V gene lookup returns CDR1 MNHEY and CDR2 SVGAGI.

The rearrangement links TRBV4-1 to TRBJ2-7, with TRBD1 matching 7 bases. Germline assignment: CDR1 MGHRA and CDR2 YSYEKL. V lost 0 bases and J lost 6; bases outside the gene matches: 11. The CDR3 is 16 amino acids. This CDR3 reads CASSQDSPGGPPEQYF. Written as DNA, the CDR3 is TGCGCCAGCAGCCAAGATAGCCCAGGGGGACCTCCCGAGCAGTACTTC.

This clone has just one count. In nucleotides, the CDR3 is TGTGCCAGCAGCTTAGGGGGGACTAGCGGGAGACGGACCGGGGAGCTGTTTTTT. As protein: CASSLGGTSGRRTGELFF. The V gene is TRBV11-3, the J gene TRBJ2-2, with 14 bases aligning to TRBD2. This CDR3 is 18 amino acids long. V shed 1 base, J shed 5 bases, and the junction held 6 bases outside the gene matches. Germline V lookup: CDR1 SGHNT, CDR2 YENEEA.

The rearrangement uses TRBV27 and TRBJ1-1; 10 bases match TRBD1. CDR1 MNHEY and CDR2 SMNVEV come from the germline V gene (reference sequence). V shed 5 bases and J 2 bases; nucleotides not matched to a gene: 8. There are 16 residues in the CDR3. Here the CDR3 reads CASSNFRTGGNTEAFF. For the CDR3, the DNA is TGTGCCAGCAGTAACTTTCGGACAGGGGGAAACACTGAAGCTTTCTTT.

This clone is a singleton in its sample. V and J are TRBV11-2 and TRBJ2-2; no reliable D call. The CDR3 length is 14 residues. Germline values: CDR1 SGHAT, CDR2 FQNNGV. The germline V and J ends were trimmed by 6 bases and 5 bases, with 13 bases remaining between them. The CDR3 DNA reads TGTGCCAGCAGTCCCCTTACGGGTACCGGGGAGCTGTTTTTT. Its protein is CASSPLTGTGELFF.

As concerns this clone: The junction does not match germline at one end; this may be a read error. The V call is TRBV28, the J call TRBJ1-4; 7 bases fit TRBD1. The germline CDR1 and CDR2 sequences are MDHEN and SYDVKM. The CDR3 loop spans 14 amino acids. CDR3 bases: TGTGCCAGCAGTTTAAAGGGGGCCGGGGAAAAACTGCTTTTT. This translates into CASSLKGAGEKLLF.

This clone has only a few counts. The chain joins TRBV27 to TRBJ1-2, with 9 bases lining up with TRBD1. V trimming: 3 bases; J trimming: 8 bases; junction bases outside the gene matches: 10. Germline-derived CDR1 and CDR2 are MNHEY and SMNVEV (reference sequence). This CDR3 spans 15 amino acids. The CDR3 spells CASSLGFGQGNGYTF. Written as DNA, the CDR3 is TGTGCCAGCAGTTTGGGGTTCGGACAGGGGAACGGCTACACCTTC.

The rearrangement links TRBV27 to TRBJ2-1; 11 positions match TRBD1. The CDR3 extends over 17 amino acids. CDR1 is MNHEY and CDR2 is SMNVEV in the germline V gene (reference sequence). V trimming: 3 bases; J trimming: 1 base; junction bases outside the gene matches: 5. CDR3 protein: CASSLGGTGGSYNEQFF. The DNA for the CDR3 is TGTGCCAGCAGTTTGGGCGGGACAGGGGGATCCTACAATGAGCAGTTCTTC.

The CDR3, as DNA: TGTGCCAGCAGCTTGCGGTCTAGGTACAACACCGGGGAGCTGTTTTTT. Protein product: CASSLRSRYNTGELFF. The V call is TRBV5-8, the J call TRBJ2-2; no reliable D call. The CDR3 spans 16 residues. The V gene's germline CDR1 is SGHTS and CDR2 YDEGEE. The V and J ends lost 1 base and 2 bases respectively, with 12 bases between them.